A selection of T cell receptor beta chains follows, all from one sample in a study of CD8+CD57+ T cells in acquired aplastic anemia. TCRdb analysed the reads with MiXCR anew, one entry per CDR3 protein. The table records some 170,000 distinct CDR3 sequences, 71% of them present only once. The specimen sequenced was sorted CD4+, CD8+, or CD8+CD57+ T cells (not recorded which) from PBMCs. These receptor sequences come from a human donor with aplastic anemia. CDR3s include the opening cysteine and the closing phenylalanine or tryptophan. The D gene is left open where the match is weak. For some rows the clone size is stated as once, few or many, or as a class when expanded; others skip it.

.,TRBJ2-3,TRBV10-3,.,CAISSLAGTDTQYF,TGTGCCATCAGCTCCTTAGCGGGCACAGATACGCAGTATTTT
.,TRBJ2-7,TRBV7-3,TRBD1,CASGQDRGPYEQYF,TGTGCCAGCGGCCAGGACAGGGGGCCCTACGAGCAGTACTTC
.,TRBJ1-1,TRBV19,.,CASSLLDGNTEAFF,TGTGCCAGTAGTCTCCTAGACGGGAACACTGAAGCTTTCTTT
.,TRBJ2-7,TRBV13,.,CASSYGTDSYEQYF,TGTGCCAGCAGCTACGGGACGGATAGTTACGAGCAGTACTTC
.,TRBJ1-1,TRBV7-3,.,CASSLGRYMNTEAFF,TGTGCCAGCAGCTTGGGACGGTACATGAACACTGAAGCTTTCTTT
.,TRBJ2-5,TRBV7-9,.,CASSERRGSETQYF,TGTGCCAGCAGCGAGAGGAGGGGATCAGAGACCCAGTACTTC
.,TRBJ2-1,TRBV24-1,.,CTTSDRETEQFF,TGTACCACCAGTGATCGGGAGACCGAGCAGTTCTTC
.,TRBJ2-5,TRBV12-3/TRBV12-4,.,CASSGQIEETQYF,TGTGCCAGCAGTGGGCAGATTGAAGAGACCCAGTACTTC
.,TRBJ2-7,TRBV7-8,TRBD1,CASSPTGTGGKYEQYF,TGTGCCAGCAGCCCCACCGGGACAGGGGGCAAGTACGAGCAGTACTTC
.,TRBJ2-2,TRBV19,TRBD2,CASETGTSGELFF,TGTGCCAGTGAAACCGGGACTAGCGGGGAGCTGTTTTTT
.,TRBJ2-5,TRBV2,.,CASRTGTQYF,TGTGCCAGCAGAACAGGGACCCAGTACTTC
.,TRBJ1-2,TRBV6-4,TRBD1,CASSYVLGGGYGYTF,TGTGCCAGCAGTTACGTGCTAGGGGGCGGCTATGGCTACACCTTC
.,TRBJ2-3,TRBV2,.,CATERHFLADTQYF,TGTGCCACTGAGAGACACTTTTTGGCAGATACGCAGTATTTT
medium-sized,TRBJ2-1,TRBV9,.,CASSPEAGIAYNEQFF,TGTGCCAGCAGCCCTGAGGCGGGTATAGCGTACAATGAGCAGTTCTTC
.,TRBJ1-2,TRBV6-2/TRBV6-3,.,CASRRDGNYGYTF,TGTGCCAGCAGGCGGGACGGTAACTATGGCTACACCTTC
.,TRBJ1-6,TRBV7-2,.,CASSFRQIYNSPLHF,TGTGCCAGCAGCTTCAGGCAAATCTATAATTCACCCCTCCACTTT
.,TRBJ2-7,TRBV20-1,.,CSAPADGEPYEQYF,TGCAGTGCCCCAGCTGACGGGGAACCTTACGAGCAGTACTTC
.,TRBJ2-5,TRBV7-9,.,CASSYGRNQETQYF,TGTGCCAGCAGTTATGGGCGGAACCAAGAGACCCAGTACTTC
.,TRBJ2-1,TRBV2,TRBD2,CASLGLAHHNEQFF,TGTGCCAGCCTGGGACTAGCCCACCACAATGAGCAGTTCTTC
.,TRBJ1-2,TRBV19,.,CASSMGQGHTF,TGTGCCAGTAGTATGGGCCAGGGTCACACCTTC
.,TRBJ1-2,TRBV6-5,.,CASSYGRNYGYTF,TGTGCCAGCAGTTACGGCCGGAACTATGGCTACACCTTC
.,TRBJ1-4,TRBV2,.,CASSAGPRRNEKLFF,TGTGCCAGCAGTGCCGGACCGCGACGTAATGAAAAACTGTTTTTT
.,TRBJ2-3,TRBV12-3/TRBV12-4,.,CASKEAGRPDTQYF,TGTGCCAGCAAAGAGGCAGGGAGGCCAGATACGCAGTATTTT
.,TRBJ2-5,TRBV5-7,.,CASSNREETQYF,TGTGCCAGCAGCAACAGGGAGGAGACCCAGTACTTC
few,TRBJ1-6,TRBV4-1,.,CASSQATGNSPLHF,TGCGCCAGCAGCCAAGCAACAGGGAATTCACCCCTCCACTTT
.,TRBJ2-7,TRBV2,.,CASSATGTTGEQYF,TGTGCCAGCAGTGCAACCGGGACCACAGGGGAGCAGTACTTC
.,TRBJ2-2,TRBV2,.,CASSARTATGELFF,TGTGCCAGCAGTGCGCGGACGGCCACCGGGGAGCTGTTTTTT
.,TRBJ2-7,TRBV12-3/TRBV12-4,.,CASSFGFGRDYEQYF,TGTGCCAGCAGTTTTGGGTTCGGCAGGGACTACGAGCAGTACTTC
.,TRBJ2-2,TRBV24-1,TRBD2,CATSDLGLAGAAELFF,TGTGCCACCAGTGACCTCGGACTAGCGGGGGCAGCGGAGCTGTTTTTT
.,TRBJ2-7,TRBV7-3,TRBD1,CASSLVAGGNYEQYF,TGTGCCAGCAGCTTAGTCGCAGGGGGTAACTACGAGCAGTACTTC
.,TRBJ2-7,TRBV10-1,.,CASSEQRTYEQYF,TGCGCCAGCAGTGAACAGCGGACCTACGAGCAGTACTTC
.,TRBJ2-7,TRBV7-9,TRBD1,CASSLGTGVAYEQYF,TGTGCCAGCAGCCTCGGGACAGGGGTGGCCTACGAGCAGTACTTC